Shown below are 20 T cell receptor beta chains from a single sample sequenced in a study of blood T cells in healthy people across ages. A sample-barcoded 5' primer and a J-beta primer mix were used in a second PCR of roughly 6 to 12 cycles. MiXCR was run by TCRdb on the 5' RACE reads, yielding one entry per CDR3 protein. The sample records over 600,000 distinct CDR3 sequences, just over 55% being singletons. Material: blood. The receptors shown here come from a man aged 35-49 years in good health.

This rearrangement joins TRBV6-1 to TRBJ2-5; 8 bases line up with TRBD1. Trimming at V came to 11 bases and at J to 1 base, leaving 15 bases not matched to a gene. The V gene's germline CDR1 is MNHNS and CDR2 SASEGT. The CDR3 totals 16 residues. CDR3 in amino acids: CAGRTGTGGFQETQYF. The CDR3 DNA reads TGTGCCGGTAGAACGGGGACAGGAGGTTTCCAAGAGACCCAGTACTTC.

This chain links TRBV4-2 with TRBJ2-7, with D unresolved. There are 15 residues in the CDR3. Germline V gene data show CDR1 as LGHNA and CDR2 as YNFKEQ. The V end was cut by 3 bases, the J end by 2 bases, with 14 bases between. CDR3 coding DNA: TGTGCCAGCAGCCACCCCGACCTCACAGCCTACGAGCAGTACTTC. Amino acids: CASSHPDLTAYEQYF.

This clonotype was seen a handful of times. V and J are TRBV11-2 and TRBJ2-7, with D unclear. There are 13 residues in the CDR3. CDR1 and CDR2 (germline): SGHAT, FQNNGV. Trimming cost V 10 bases and J 2 bases, with 15 bases left between them. The CDR3 DNA sequence: TGTGCCACCGAGCAGCTAAAAACCTACGAGCAGTACTTC. The encoded protein is CATEQLKTYEQYF.

The chain is built from TRBV11-2 and TRBJ2-5; TRBD2 aligns across 15 bases. J gave up 5 bases and V 3 bases, and 10 bases lay outside the gene matches. Germline-derived CDR1 and CDR2 are SGHAT and FQNNGV. The CDR3 consists of 18 residues. In nucleotides, the CDR3 is TGTGCCAGCAGCTTCGCCGGGACTAGCGGGGGGCTGGGGGAGACCCAGTACTTC. This translates into CASSFAGTSGGLGETQYF.

The chain joins TRBV30 to TRBJ2-6, with 7 bases identical to TRBD2. The CDR3 runs to 15 residues. The germline V gene has CDR1 GTSNPN and CDR2 SVGIG (reference sequence). Trimming removed 3 bases from V and 0 bases from J; junction bases left unmatched: 2. The CDR3 DNA follows: TGTGCCTGGAGCTTAGCGGGCTCTGGGGCCAACGTCCTGACTTTC. It yields the protein CAWSLAGSGANVLTF.

This rearrangement joins TRBV14 to TRBJ2-1, with 7 nucleotides matching TRBD2. V shed 2 bases and J 8 bases; nucleotides not matched to a gene: 6. The germline gives CDR1 SGHDN, CDR2 FVKESK. The CDR3 extends over 14 amino acids. CDR3 loop: CASSQLSGKHEQFF. The CDR3 DNA follows: TGTGCCAGCAGCCAATTGAGCGGGAAGCATGAGCAGTTCTTC.

This clonotype was counted only a few times. A much bigger clone sits one base away, suggesting this may be a read error. CDR3 in amino acids: CAGSLAFNPSVPGEQYF. The CDR3 bases are TGCGCCGGCAGCTTGGCCTTCAACCCTTCTGTCCCTGGGGAGCAGTACTTC. The chain has TRBV5-1 and TRBJ2-7; no reliable D call. CDR1 SGHRS and CDR2 YFSETQ come from the germline V gene. This CDR3 is 17 amino acids long.

The rearrangement links TRBV7-2 to TRBJ2-3; possible D gene TRBD2, 6 bases. Trimming pared 0 bases from V and 2 bases from J, leaving 9 bases between. Germline-derived CDR1 and CDR2 are SGHTA and FQGNSA. The CDR3 length is 15 residues. Here the CDR3 DNA reads TGTGCCAGCAGCTTAGCAGCGGGTTACACAGATACGCAGTATTTT. Translating it yields CASSLAAGYTDTQYF.

The rearrangement links TRBV20-1 to TRBJ2-3, with 8 bases fitting TRBD1. Germline assignment: CDR1 DFQATT and CDR2 SNEGSKA (reference sequence). Trimming took 5 bases from V and 2 from J; bases not matched to a gene: 9. The CDR3 contains 15 residues. The CDR3 sequence is CSAATTGANTDTQYF. CDR3 nucleotides: TGCAGTGCTGCCACGACAGGGGCGAACACAGATACGCAGTATTTT.

The chain uses TRBV12-3 or TRBV12-4 and TRBJ1-1, with D unclear. Trimming shortened V by 3 bases and J by 0 bases, and 8 bases separated the two germline ends. The CDR3 has 14 amino acids. This CDR3 reads CASSFFGLNTEAFF. CDR3 DNA sequence: TGTGCCAGCAGTTTCTTCGGTTTGAACACTGAAGCTTTCTTT.

The chain joins TRBV14 to TRBJ1-1; the match to TRBD1 covers 10 bases. CDR1 is SGHDN and CDR2 is FVKESK in the germline V gene. The CDR3 length is 18 residues. Trimming took 0 bases from V and 6 from J; bases not matched to a gene: 13. The CDR3 bases are TGTGCCAGCAGCCAAGATGAGCCGGACAGGGGGAACCTTCCTGAAGCTTTCTTT. Translation gives CASSQDEPDRGNLPEAFF.

The genes are TRBV29-1 and TRBJ2-7, with unresolved D. There are 15 residues in the CDR3. Trimming left V 5 bases short and J 0 bases short, with 17 bases between. Germline CDR1 reads SQVTM; CDR2 reads ANQGSEA. CDR3 in DNA: TGCAGCGTTCGAGAAACATCTTATAGCTCCTACGAGCAGTACTTC. Its translation is CSVRETSYSSYEQYF.

This clonotype occurred many times. A much larger clone lies a single base off, so this may be a read error. The chain has TRBV7-2 and TRBJ2-5; TRBD2 might be the D (5 bases). The CDR3 contains 14 residues. Germline CDR1 SGHTA, CDR2 FQGNSA. The CDR3: CASSVALPDGTQYF. The CDR3 DNA reads as TGTGCCAGCAGCGTAGCGTTGCCCGATGGGACCCAGTACTTC. Looking up the rest from reference TRBV7-2 and TRBJ2-5 gives the full variable domain: GAGVSQSPSNKVTEKGKDVELRCDPISGHTALYWYRQSLGQGLEFLIYFQGNSAPDKSGLPSDRFSAERTGGSVSTLTIQRTQQEDSAVYLCASSVALPDGTQYFGPGTRLLVL.

The chain employs TRBV12-3 or TRBV12-4 and TRBJ1-6, with 10 bases that match TRBD1. The length of the CDR3 is 14 residues. V shed 8 bases, J shed 10 bases, and the junction held 8 bases outside the gene matches. The CDR3 sequence: CASRKDRGESPLHF. CDR3 nucleotide sequence: TGTGCCAGCCGCAAGGACAGGGGGGAATCACCCCTCCACTTT.

This chain connects TRBV7-3 to TRBJ2-1; TRBD1 might be the D (6 bases). Germline-derived CDR1 and CDR2 are SGHTA and FQGTGA. V was pared by 4 bases and J by 0 bases, with 16 bases between. The CDR3 loop spans 17 amino acids. CDR3 DNA: TGTGCCAGCAGCTCAGACAGGTCAAGCACCTCCTACAATGAGCAGTTCTTC. This translates into CASSSDRSSTSYNEQFF.

This clonotype appeared a few times. J is TRBJ2-6 and V is TRBV7-2, with D perhaps assigned TRBD1 or TRBD2 (5 bases each). This CDR3 comprises 19 residues. V gave up 5 bases and J gave up 1 base, with 21 bases separating them. CDR1 is SGHTA, CDR2 FQGNSA, per germline. CDR3 nucleotides: TGTGCCAGCAGCCGGGGCCAGACTCCCCCTGGGTCTGGGGCCAACGTCCTGACTTTC. Translation gives CASSRGQTPPGSGANVLTF. The complete variable domain, with remaining parts taken from reference TRBV7-2 and TRBJ2-6, reads GAGVSQSPSNKVTEKGKDVELRCDPISGHTALYWYRQSLGQGLEFLIYFQGNSAPDKSGLPSDRFSAERTGGSVSTLTIQRTQQEDSAVYLCASSRGQTPPGSGANVLTFGAGSRLTVL.

The chain is built from TRBV25-1 and TRBJ1-1; D unclear. Germline lookup yields CDR1 MGHDK and CDR2 SYGVNS. Trimming shortened V by 4 bases and J by 0 bases, and 6 bases separated the two germline ends. The CDR3 totals 13 residues. This CDR3 is CASSVKVNTEAFF. DNA of the CDR3: TGTGCCAGCAGTGTGAAGGTGAACACTGAAGCTTTCTTT.

The CDR3 DNA reads as TGTGCCAGCAGACATGACCGGGACACTAACTATGGCTACACCTTC. This translates into CASRHDRDTNYGYTF. The V call is TRBV4-2, the J call TRBJ1-2; TRBD1 might be the D (6 bases). The length of the CDR3 is 15 residues. Germline V lookup: CDR1 LGHNA, CDR2 YNFKEQ. V was cut by 6 bases and J by 0 bases, with 14 bases left in between.

The V gene is TRBV6-5, the J gene TRBJ2-1, with no clear D. The J call is in doubt because the DNA end fits TRBJ2-7 better. Germline CDR1 MNHEY, CDR2 SVGAGI. The CDR3 sequence is 15 residues long. The CDR3 spells CASRDGGVSYNEQYF. Written as DNA, the CDR3 is TGTGCCAGCAGAGACGGTGGGGTCTCCTACAATGAGCAGTACTTC.

The rearrangement uses TRBV10-3 and TRBJ2-3; 10 bases agree with TRBD1. Germline V lookup: CDR1 ENHRY, CDR2 SYGVKD. The CDR3 runs 16 residues. Trimming took 2 bases from V and 0 from J; bases not matched to a gene: 2. The CDR3 region is CAISEPGQGSTDTQYF. The CDR3 DNA sequence: TGTGCCATCAGTGAGCCGGGACAGGGGAGCACAGATACGCAGTATTTT.